The rows below give T cell receptor beta chains drawn from one sample of a study of CD8+CD57+ T cells in acquired aplastic anemia. Via MiXCR, TCRdb re-called the reads, giving one row per CDR3 protein. The sample records around 200,000 distinct CDR3 sequences, approximately 65% being singletons. Material: sorted CD4+, CD8+, or CD8+CD57+ T cells (not recorded which) from PBMCs. Source of these receptors: a human donor with aplastic anemia. CDR3s include the opening cysteine and the closing phenylalanine or tryptophan. The order of the fields is clone size, CDR3 length, D gene, V gene, J gene, CDR3 protein, CDR3 DNA. A D gene is named only where the DNA matches it firmly. The size of a clone is reported for some rows only, either as once, few or many, or as a class for expanded clones.

clone_size: NA; cdr3_length: 15; d_call: NA; v_call: TRBV5-8; j_call: TRBJ2-5; cdr3_aa: CATRPVTVRQETQYF; cdr3_nt: TGTGCCACCCGACCCGTGACAGTGAGACAAGAGACCCAGTACTTC
clone_size: NA; cdr3_length: 15; d_call: NA; v_call: TRBV19; j_call: TRBJ1-2; cdr3_aa: CASSGALFPGQGYTF; cdr3_nt: TGTGCCAGTAGTGGGGCCCTATTCCCAGGCCAGGGCTACACCTTC
clone_size: many; cdr3_length: 18; d_call: TRBD2; v_call: TRBV7-2; j_call: TRBJ2-5; cdr3_aa: CASSGGGFVAGEAGAQYF; cdr3_nt: TGTGCCAGCAGCGGGGGGGGGTTCGTAGCGGGGGAAGCGGGGGCCCAGTACTTC
clone_size: NA; cdr3_length: 12; d_call: NA; v_call: TRBV7-9; j_call: TRBJ2-7; cdr3_aa: CACPRGSYEQYF; cdr3_nt: TGTGCCTGCCCCCGGGGGTCCTACGAGCAGTACTTC
clone_size: NA; cdr3_length: 15; d_call: NA; v_call: TRBV20-1; j_call: TRBJ1-4; cdr3_aa: CSARDRQDQREKLFF; cdr3_nt: TGCAGTGCTAGAGACCGACAGGACCAAAGAGAAAAACTGTTTTTT
clone_size: NA; cdr3_length: 14; d_call: NA; v_call: TRBV9; j_call: TRBJ1-4; cdr3_aa: CASSPGAGDERLFF; cdr3_nt: TGTGCCAGCAGCCCAGGTGCGGGGGATGAAAGACTGTTTTTT
clone_size: NA; cdr3_length: 15; d_call: NA; v_call: TRBV9; j_call: TRBJ2-1; cdr3_aa: CASSVTPEVRNEQFF; cdr3_nt: TGTGCCAGCAGCGTAACCCCGGAGGTTCGGAATGAGCAGTTCTTC
clone_size: many; cdr3_length: 21; d_call: NA; v_call: TRBV2; j_call: TRBJ2-1; cdr3_aa: CASRLVRGNGTLISSYNEQFF; cdr3_nt: TGTGCCAGCAGGCTGGTTAGAGGGAACGGGACTCTTATCAGCTCCTACAATGAGCAGTTCTTC
clone_size: NA; cdr3_length: 19; d_call: TRBD2; v_call: TRBV20-1; j_call: TRBJ2-7; cdr3_aa: CSARDSVASGVITSYERYF; cdr3_nt: TGCAGTGCTAGAGATTCGGTGGCTAGCGGGGTGATAACATCCTACGAGCGGTACTTC
clone_size: few; cdr3_length: 15; d_call: TRBD2; v_call: TRBV7-8; j_call: TRBJ2-1; cdr3_aa: CASSIHAGGYNEQFF; cdr3_nt: TGTGCCAGCAGCATACACGCGGGAGGGTACAATGAGCAGTTCTTC
clone_size: NA; cdr3_length: 15; d_call: TRBD2; v_call: TRBV7-2; j_call: TRBJ2-3; cdr3_aa: CASSLQAGGSDTQYF; cdr3_nt: TGTGCCAGCAGCTTACAGGCGGGGGGATCAGATACGCAGTATTTT
clone_size: NA; cdr3_length: 13; d_call: NA; v_call: TRBV20-1; j_call: TRBJ2-2; cdr3_aa: CSAVKGRPGELFF; cdr3_nt: TGCAGTGCCGTTAAGGGGAGGCCCGGGGAGCTGTTTTTT
clone_size: NA; cdr3_length: 13; d_call: NA; v_call: TRBV20-1; j_call: TRBJ1-1; cdr3_aa: CSAEAGEGAEAFF; cdr3_nt: TGCAGTGCCGAGGCAGGGGAGGGGGCTGAAGCTTTCTTT
clone_size: NA; cdr3_length: 11; d_call: NA; v_call: TRBV29-1; j_call: TRBJ2-1; cdr3_aa: CSVAGASEQFF; cdr3_nt: TGCAGCGTTGCGGGGGCCAGTGAGCAGTTCTTC
clone_size: NA; cdr3_length: 18; d_call: TRBD1; v_call: TRBV9; j_call: TRBJ2-7; cdr3_aa: CASSTRRQGAPLIGEQYF; cdr3_nt: TGTGCCAGCAGCACCCGTCGACAGGGGGCGCCGCTCATAGGCGAGCAGTACTTC
clone_size: NA; cdr3_length: 14; d_call: TRBD1; v_call: TRBV9; j_call: TRBJ2-2; cdr3_aa: CARGDRVATGELFF; cdr3_nt: TGTGCCAGAGGGGACAGGGTAGCCACCGGGGAGCTGTTTTTT
clone_size: many; cdr3_length: 16; d_call: NA; v_call: TRBV5-1; j_call: TRBJ1-2; cdr3_aa: CASSLARDRPNYGYTF; cdr3_nt: TGCGCCAGCAGCTTGGCCAGAGACAGACCTAACTATGGCTACACCTTC
clone_size: few; cdr3_length: 15; d_call: NA; v_call: TRBV5-1; j_call: TRBJ1-1; cdr3_aa: CASSLVQGMNTEAFF; cdr3_nt: TGCGCCAGCAGCTTGGTACAGGGCATGAACACTGAAGCTTTCTTT
clone_size: NA; cdr3_length: 15; d_call: TRBD2; v_call: TRBV24-1; j_call: TRBJ2-2; cdr3_aa: CATSDWTSGTGELFF; cdr3_nt: TGTGCCACCAGTGATTGGACTAGCGGGACTGGGGAGCTGTTTTTT
clone_size: NA; cdr3_length: 15; d_call: TRBD1; v_call: TRBV9; j_call: TRBJ2-3; cdr3_aa: CASSEQGGGTDTQYF; cdr3_nt: TGTGCCAGCAGCGAACAGGGGGGAGGCACAGATACGCAGTATTTT
clone_size: NA; cdr3_length: 14; d_call: NA; v_call: TRBV7-9; j_call: TRBJ2-7; cdr3_aa: CASSSAPLPSEQYF; cdr3_nt: TGTGCCAGCAGCTCCGCTCCCTTACCGTCCGAGCAGTACTTC
clone_size: NA; cdr3_length: 16; d_call: TRBD1; v_call: TRBV7-2; j_call: TRBJ2-2; cdr3_aa: CASSPRQGSNTGELFF; cdr3_nt: TGTGCCAGCAGCCCCCGACAGGGGTCAAACACCGGGGAGCTGTTTTTT
clone_size: NA; cdr3_length: 13; d_call: NA; v_call: TRBV5-1; j_call: TRBJ2-1; cdr3_aa: CASSLGSENEQFF; cdr3_nt: TGCGCCAGCAGCTTGGGGTCTGAAAATGAACAGTTCTTC
clone_size: NA; cdr3_length: 13; d_call: TRBD2; v_call: TRBV10-3; j_call: TRBJ2-5; cdr3_aa: CAAQAGVGETQYF; cdr3_nt: TGTGCCGCACAAGCGGGAGTGGGGGAGACCCAGTACTTC
clone_size: NA; cdr3_length: 15; d_call: NA; v_call: TRBV9; j_call: TRBJ2-1; cdr3_aa: CASSAQLGSYNEQFF; cdr3_nt: TGTGCCAGCAGCGCCCAATTGGGGTCCTACAATGAGCAGTTCTTC
clone_size: NA; cdr3_length: 16; d_call: TRBD2; v_call: TRBV24-1; j_call: TRBJ2-2; cdr3_aa: CATSDPQREGSGELFF; cdr3_nt: TGTGCCACCAGTGACCCCCAGCGGGAGGGGAGCGGGGAGCTGTTTTTT
clone_size: NA; cdr3_length: 13; d_call: NA; v_call: TRBV11-2; j_call: TRBJ2-2; cdr3_aa: CASSLRGGGELFF; cdr3_nt: TGTGCCAGCAGCTTAAGAGGGGGAGGGGAGCTGTTTTTT
clone_size: NA; cdr3_length: 17; d_call: TRBD2; v_call: TRBV24-1; j_call: TRBJ2-3; cdr3_aa: CATSDLELAGDPDTQYF; cdr3_nt: TGTGCCACCAGTGATTTGGAACTAGCGGGAGATCCCGATACGCAGTATTTT
clone_size: NA; cdr3_length: 13; d_call: NA; v_call: TRBV2; j_call: TRBJ2-2; cdr3_aa: CAILGGNTGELFF; cdr3_nt: TGTGCCATCCTCGGGGGTAACACCGGGGAGCTGTTTTTT
clone_size: NA; cdr3_length: 12; d_call: NA; v_call: TRBV7-3; j_call: TRBJ2-1; cdr3_aa: CASSSSRHEQFF; cdr3_nt: TGTGCCAGCAGCTCAAGCAGGCATGAGCAGTTCTTC
clone_size: NA; cdr3_length: 12; d_call: TRBD1; v_call: TRBV7-8; j_call: TRBJ1-2; cdr3_aa: CASSLDRGALGF; cdr3_nt: TGTGCCAGCAGCCTCGACAGGGGAGCTCTAGGATTC